What follows describes a single T cell receptor beta chain. The antigen is unknown. The record originates from a study of cytomegalovirus exposure and HLA in healthy donors. In the PCR, 60 Vbeta and 13 Jbeta primers were used. TCRdb's copy holds only in-frame clones and misses some; the assay was immunoSEQ multiplex PCR. The sample records 99,000 or so clones, about 83% being singletons. Study-wide results and caveats: A prior analysis recorded that most TCR beta V segments were productive about 90% or about 30% of the time.

The V end lost 0 bases, the J end lost 3 bases, and 18 bases lay between the germline ends. The germline gives CDR1 MDHEN, CDR2 SYDVKM. The CDR3 covers 17 residues. This clonotype was obtained from a man aged 18-30 years in good health and CMV-seronegative. Material for sequencing was PBMCs. This rearrangement joins TRBV28 to TRBJ2-7; possible D gene TRBD2, 6 bases. CDR3 DNA sequence: TGTGCCAGCAGTTTATGGGGGGGACTCTCAATGGGCTACGAGCAGTACTTC. Translating it yields CASSLWGGLSMGYEQYF.